This TCR beta chain came from a study of neurological immune-mediated disorders. Study-wide results and caveats: Grouping of repertoires by phylogeny put those of 18 of 34 multiple sclerosis patients into a single related-CDR3 cluster, a possible signature.

This clonotype was recorded at least ten times. Its cognate antigen is unknown. From 15-18 subjects, over 200 million TCR-beta sequences were obtained in each sequencing run. TCRdb passed the 5' RACE reads through MiXCR, listing each CDR3 protein once. The table has 40,000 to 55,000 distinct CDR3 sequences, around 5.8% seen once; the top ten hold 1.1% to 1.5%. Libraries from sorted cells used about a million T cells (CD4+ or CD8+). CDR1 MDHEN and CDR2 SYDVKM come from the germline V gene. V was shortened by 1 base and J by 4 bases, with 5 bases between the two germline ends. This CDR3 contains 12 residues.

The sequence came from a woman younger than 30 with multiple sclerosis. The rearrangement joins TRBV28 to TRBJ2-7, with no clear D. Material for sequencing was CD4+ T cells from blood. The CDR3 region has the DNA TGTGCCAGCAGTTTATCCTCTTACGAGCAGTACTTC. It translates to CASSLSSYEQYF.